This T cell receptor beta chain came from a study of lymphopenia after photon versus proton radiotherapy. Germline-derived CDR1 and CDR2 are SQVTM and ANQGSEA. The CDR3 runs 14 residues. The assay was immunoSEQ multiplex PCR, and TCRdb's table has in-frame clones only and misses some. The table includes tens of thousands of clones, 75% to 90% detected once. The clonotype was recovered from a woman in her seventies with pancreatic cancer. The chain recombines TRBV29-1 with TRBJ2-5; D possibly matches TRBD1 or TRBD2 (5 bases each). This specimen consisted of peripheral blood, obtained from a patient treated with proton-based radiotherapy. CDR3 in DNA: TGCAGTAGTAAGGCAGGGACGAGCGGAGAGACCCAGTACTTC. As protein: CSSKAGTSGETQYF.